Presented here are 17 T cell receptor beta chains from one specimen sequenced in a study of a mutant IDH1 vaccine in newly diagnosed glioma. The time point was: baseline, week 1 (first vaccination visit). Treatment denoted: pre-vaccination baseline after standard-of-care therapy. The table came from immunoSEQ multiplex PCR; TCRdb's copy has only in-frame clones and leaves some out. Found here are about 67,000 clones, over 70% of them singletons; the top ten hold 4.6%. Here the sequenced sample was peripheral blood mononuclear cells (PBMCs), taken from a glioma patient treated with radiotherapy, temozolomide or both. These receptors were taken from a young woman with glioma. Some clones in this sample may be carry-over from other donors' samples.

V usage is TRBV5-6 and J usage is TRBJ1-1, with 8 positions matching TRBD1. CDR1 is SGHDT and CDR2 is YYEEEE in the germline V gene. The J segment lost 5 bases and the V segment lost 5 bases, leaving 8 bases of the junction unmatched. There are 14 residues in the CDR3. The chain's CDR3 is CASRRQGLETEAFF. CDR3 nucleotides: TGTGCCAGCAGGAGACAGGGGTTGGAAACTGAAGCTTTCTTT. Full variable domain (rest looked up from reference TRBV5-6 and TRBJ1-1): DAGVTQSPTHLIKTRGQQVTLRCSPKSGHDTVSWYQQALGQGPQFIFQYYEEEERQRGNFPDRFSGHQFPNYSSELNVNALLLGDSALYLCASRRQGLETEAFFGQGTRLTVV.

The chain employs TRBV6-1 and TRBJ1-2; D is undetermined. The CDR3 loop spans 12 amino acids. V lost 10 bases and J 4 bases, leaving 13 bases between the germline ends. The V gene's germline CDR1 is MNHNS and CDR2 SASEGT. CDR3 coding DNA: TGTGCCATCGGCCAGGAAGTCTATGGCTACACCTTC. This codes for CAIGQEVYGYTF.

V gene TRBV11-2 combines with J gene TRBJ1-2; no reliable D call. V lost 0 bases and J 7 bases, leaving 9 bases between the germline ends. Germline CDR1 and CDR2: SGHAT and FQNNGV. The CDR3 sequence is 13 residues long. The CDR3 protein is CASSLEATGGYTF. For the CDR3, the DNA is TGTGCCAGCAGCTTAGAGGCGACGGGTGGCTACACCTTC.

Note on this clone: The same CDR3 also results from other DNA sequences found in this sample. The genes are TRBV6-5 and TRBJ1-1, with 7 positions matching TRBD1. The CDR3 sequence is 15 residues long. Per the germline V gene, CDR1 is MNHEY and CDR2 is SVGAGI. V lost 0 bases and J lost 5; bases outside the gene matches: 6. This chain's CDR3 is CASSYSGQGGTEAFF. Written as DNA, the CDR3 is TGTGCCAGCAGTTACTCCGGGCAGGGGGGGACTGAAGCTTTCTTT.

V is TRBV4-1 and J is TRBJ2-2, with D maybe TRBD1 (5 bases). From germline, CDR1 is MGHRA and CDR2 YSYEKL. The CDR3 contains 13 residues. The germline V and J ends were trimmed by 3 bases and 4 bases, with 6 bases remaining between them. The DNA of the CDR3 is TGCGCCAGCAGCCAGGGGCCCACCGGGGAGCTGTTTTTT. Amino acid sequence: CASSQGPTGELFF.

The chain recombines TRBV13 with TRBJ2-3, with D perhaps TRBD2 (5 bases). This CDR3 is 15 amino acids long. V gave up 1 base and J gave up 2 bases, with 10 bases separating them. CDR1 and CDR2 (germline): PRHDT, FYEKMQ (reference sequence). CDR3: CASSLAGSYTDTQYF. Written as DNA, the CDR3 is TGTGCCAGCAGCTTAGCGGGGTCTTACACAGATACGCAGTATTTT.

Here the CDR3 reads CASSSRTSGGDTQYF. The CDR3, as DNA: TGCGCCAGCAGCTCCCGGACTAGCGGAGGAGATACGCAGTATTTT. The chain carries TRBV5-1 and TRBJ2-3; 10 bases are shared with TRBD2. V shed 3 bases and J 5 bases; nucleotides not matched to a gene: 6. This CDR3 has 15 residues. Germline assignment: CDR1 SGHRS and CDR2 YFSETQ.

V gene TRBV7-2 combines with J gene TRBJ2-7, with D maybe TRBD2 (6 bases). The CDR3 is 14 residues long. With 3 bases removed from V and 4 bases from J, the gap between germline ends came to 13 bases. Germline loops: CDR1 SGHTA, CDR2 FQGNSA. The CDR3 loop reads CASSLDGGFYEQYF. Written as DNA, the CDR3 is TGTGCCAGCAGCTTGGATGGGGGGTTTTACGAGCAGTACTTC.

This sequence joins TRBV5-1 and TRBJ2-7; D gene unclear. Trimming removed 4 bases at V and 0 bases at J, with 23 bases between. The CDR3 extends over 18 amino acids. Germline CDR1 is SGHRS and CDR2 is YFSETQ. The CDR3 DNA reads TGCGCCAGCAGCCTCTATGCTTTCACCAGATCAAGCTCCTACGAGCAGTACTTC. Translated, it gives CASSLYAFTRSSSYEQYF.

The chain has TRBV7-9 and TRBJ2-1, with 8 nucleotides matching TRBD2. V lost 4 bases, J lost 6 bases, and 2 bases stayed unmatched. From germline, CDR1 is SEHNR and CDR2 FQNEAQ (reference sequence). CDR3 size: 13 residues. CDR3: CASSSTSGNEQFF. CDR3 sequence (DNA): TGTGCCAGCAGCTCTACTAGCGGCAATGAGCAGTTCTTC.

The J gene is TRBJ1-6, the V gene TRBV4-3, with D hard to call. V was shortened by 0 bases and J by 0 bases, with 15 bases between the two germline ends. CDR3 size: 19 residues. Germline V gene lookup returns CDR1 LGHNA and CDR2 YSLEER. The CDR3 reads CASSQEGTAQSSYNSPLHF. Here the CDR3 DNA reads TGCGCCAGCAGCCAAGAGGGAACAGCCCAGAGCTCCTATAATTCACCCCTCCACTTT.

The gene calls are TRBV27 and TRBJ1-5; a possible D gene is TRBD1 (5 bases). Trimming took 3 bases from V and 4 from J, leaving 7 bases between them. CDR1 and CDR2 from the germline V gene are MNHEY and SMNVEV (reference sequence). The CDR3 has 13 residues. CDR3 loop: CASSLQGNQPQHF. CDR3 bases: TGTGCCAGCAGTTTGCAGGGAAATCAGCCCCAGCATTTT.

This chain uses TRBV19 with TRBJ1-2; no definite D call. This CDR3 spans 13 amino acids. Germline lookup yields CDR1 LNHDA and CDR2 SQIVND (reference sequence). V was shortened by 2 bases and J by 4 bases, with 8 bases between the two germline ends. CDR3 region: CASSIMEGYGYTF. The CDR3 nucleotides are TGTGCCAGTAGTATAATGGAAGGCTATGGCTACACCTTC.

This clone has only a few counts. The V and J genes are TRBV7-8 and TRBJ1-4, with 9 bases that match TRBD1. Germline trimming cut 4 bases from V and 6 bases from J; bases unmatched to any gene: 3. This CDR3 comprises 14 residues. Germline V gene data show CDR1 as SGHVS and CDR2 as FQNEAQ. CDR3 sequence reads: CASSSGQGDEKLFF. CDR3 DNA: TGTGCCAGCAGCTCGGGACAGGGAGATGAAAAACTGTTTTTT.

This clone was counted between two and nine times. The V gene is TRBV6-6, the J gene TRBJ1-2, with TRBD1 as a possible D gene (5 bases). Germline CDR1 is MNHNY and CDR2 is SVGAGI (reference sequence). The V gene lost 2 bases and the J gene lost 4 bases, with 17 bases spanning the gap. This CDR3 has 16 amino acids. In nucleotides, the CDR3 is TGTGCCAGCAGTTACGAGCCAGGGTTGGGGGGCTATGGCTACACCTTC. Protein: CASSYEPGLGGYGYTF.

The chain uses TRBV2 and TRBJ1-2; D ambiguous. Trimming took off 1 base at V and 2 bases at J, with 5 bases between the two ends. The germline V gene encodes CDR1 SNHLY and CDR2 FYNNEI. The CDR3 contains 13 residues. CDR3 in DNA: TGTGCCAGCAGTGAAGACGGGAACTATGGCTACACCTTC. Amino acid sequence: CASSEDGNYGYTF.

V usage is TRBV9 and J usage is TRBJ2-3, with D possibly TRBD1 on 6 matching bases. The CDR3 covers 15 residues. From germline, CDR1 is SGDLS and CDR2 YYNGEE. V lost 2 bases and J 1 base, leaving 11 bases between the germline ends. CDR3 sequence reads: CASSVDGGRTDTQYF. The DNA of the CDR3 is TGTGCCAGCAGCGTGGATGGGGGCCGCACAGATACGCAGTATTTT.